Shown below are 20 T cell receptor beta chains from a single sample sequenced in a study of cytomegalovirus exposure and HLA in healthy donors. Method: immunoSEQ multiplex PCR; TCRdb's copy keeps in-frame clones and lacks some. Here the sample spans tens of thousands of clones, approximately 93% being singletons. Specimen: PBMCs. The receptors come from a woman in her twenties or thirties in good health and CMV-seronegative.

The chain recombines TRBV28 with TRBJ2-7; D might be TRBD1 (5 bases). Between the trimmed V and J ends, which lost 10 bases and 2 bases, there was a span of 12 bases. This CDR3 region has 12 residues. CDR1 is MDHEN, CDR2 SYDVKM, per germline. The CDR3: CATTRETYEQYF. Written as DNA, the CDR3 is TGTGCCACCACCAGGGAAACCTACGAGCAGTACTTC.

The chain employs TRBV10-3 and TRBJ1-6; 9 nucleotides line up with TRBD1. The CDR3 contains 15 residues. Germline assignment: CDR1 ENHRY and CDR2 SYGVKD. Trimming at V came to 7 bases and at J to 5 bases, leaving 6 bases not matched to a gene. CDR3 in DNA: TGTGCCATCATGGCCGGGACAGGGAATAATTCACCCCTCCACTTT. It translates to CAIMAGTGNNSPLHF.

This chain uses TRBV7-2 with TRBJ1-1; 8 bases agree with TRBD1. CDR3 length equals 16 residues. V lost 0 bases and J lost 6; bases outside the gene matches: 9. CDR1 is SGHTA and CDR2 is FQGNSA in the germline V gene. The CDR3 protein is CASSLAQTGDGSEAFF. CDR3 nucleotide sequence: TGTGCCAGCAGCTTAGCCCAGACAGGGGACGGGTCTGAAGCTTTCTTT.

This clone was found once. V and J are TRBV7-2 and TRBJ2-3; 8 bases line up with TRBD2. J gave up 2 bases and V 3 bases, and 4 bases lay outside the gene matches. The CDR3 covers 15 residues. The germline V gene has CDR1 SGHTA and CDR2 FQGNSA. CDR3 sequence (DNA): TGTGCCAGCAGCTTCGCGCGGGGGGACACAGATACGCAGTATTTT. Its protein is CASSFARGDTDTQYF.

This clone was observed a single time. The V and J genes are TRBV19 and TRBJ2-1; no clear D. CDR3 size: 14 residues. Per the germline V gene, CDR1 is LNHDA and CDR2 is SQIVND (reference sequence). V shed 3 bases and J shed 5 bases, with 11 bases lying between them. This CDR3 reads CASSIGFADNEQFF. The CDR3 DNA reads as TGTGCCAGTAGTATCGGGTTTGCGGACAATGAGCAGTTCTTC.

The chain carries TRBV9 and TRBJ2-5; 8 positions agree with TRBD2. Germline V gene sequence: CDR1 SGDLS, CDR2 YYNGEE. The length of the CDR3 is 16 residues. The trim removed 4 bases at V and 1 base at J, leaving 9 bases unmatched. CDR3 region: CASSTDGRGAQETQYF. The CDR3 DNA is TGTGCCAGCAGCACCGATGGGCGGGGGGCCCAAGAGACCCAGTACTTC.

This chain links TRBV7-2 with TRBJ1-5; TRBD1 aligns across 7 bases. The length of the CDR3 is 13 residues. V was clipped by 5 bases and J by 7 bases; unmatched bases: 5. Germline V gene sequence: CDR1 SGHTA, CDR2 FQGNSA. The chain's CDR3 is CASSPTGNQPQHF. In DNA, the CDR3 is TGTGCCAGCAGCCCGACAGGGAACCAGCCCCAGCATTTT.

This chain joins TRBV5-1 and TRBJ2-3; D possibly corresponds to TRBD1 (5 bases). Between the trimmed V and J ends, which lost 4 bases and 0 bases, there was a span of 12 bases. The CDR3 extends over 15 amino acids. CDR1 SGHRS and CDR2 YFSETQ come from the germline V gene. The chain's CDR3 is CASSNDRPSTDTQYF. Written as DNA, the CDR3 is TGCGCCAGCAGCAACGACAGACCTAGCACAGATACGCAGTATTTT.

CDR3 coding DNA: TGTGCCAGCAGCTTGCGTCACGGCCAAGAGACCCAGTACTTC. Amino acid sequence: CASSLRHGQETQYF. The chain combines TRBV5-6 with TRBJ2-5; D gene unclear. CDR1 is SGHDT and CDR2 is YYEEEE in the germline V gene. V was pared by 1 base and J by 1 base, with 8 bases between. The CDR3 has 14 amino acids.

The rearrangement links TRBV25-1 to TRBJ2-7, with 9 positions matching TRBD2. J gave up 9 bases and V 5 bases, and 14 bases lay outside the gene matches. The CDR3 sequence is 15 residues long. CDR1 MGHDK and CDR2 SYGVNS come from the germline V gene. CDR3 amino acids: CASSPRAGGSFGQYF. For the CDR3, the DNA is TGTGCCAGCAGTCCCCGCGCGGGAGGGTCCTTCGGGCAGTACTTC.

J is TRBJ1-2 and V is TRBV6-5; D uncertain. Trimming took off 7 bases at V and 8 bases at J, with 14 bases between the two ends. Germline CDR1 and CDR2: MNHEY and SVGAGI. The CDR3 loop spans 12 amino acids. The DNA for the CDR3 is TGTGCCAGCAAGGGAGGGCCCAGCGGCTACACCTTC. It yields the protein CASKGGPSGYTF.

The rearrangement uses TRBV5-1 and TRBJ2-7; D might be TRBD2 (6 bases). This CDR3 has 14 amino acids. The germline V gene has CDR1 SGHRS and CDR2 YFSETQ. V was clipped by 4 bases and J by 6 bases, with 17 bases between them. CDR3 sequence: CASSPAQGGTEQYF. In nucleotides, the CDR3 is TGCGCCAGCAGCCCAGCGCAGGGAGGAACCGAGCAGTACTTC.

This chain links TRBV2 with TRBJ1-6; no reliable D call. Trimming removed 2 bases at V and 7 bases at J, with 15 bases between. This CDR3 comprises 16 residues. Per the germline V gene, CDR1 is SNHLY and CDR2 is FYNNEI. CDR3 sequence: CASSEPRGPGNSPLHF. Written as DNA, the CDR3 is TGTGCCAGCAGTGAACCGCGCGGGCCTGGGAATTCACCCCTCCACTTT. The entire variable domain, with the rest obtained from reference TRBV2 and TRBJ1-6, is as follows: EPEVTQTPSHQVTQMGQEVILRCVPISNHLYFYWYRQILGQKVEFLVSFYNNEISEKSEIFDDQFSVERPDGSNFTLKIRSTKLEDSAMYFCASSEPRGPGNSPLHFGNGTRLTVT.

The chain combines TRBV4-1 with TRBJ1-5; tentatively, D is TRBD1 (6 bases). V was clipped by 0 bases and J by 6 bases, with 18 bases between them. CDR1 is MGHRA, CDR2 YSYEKL, per germline. This CDR3 is built from 17 residues. The CDR3 here is CASSQDLIRGRSQPQHF. CDR3 sequence (DNA): TGCGCCAGCAGCCAAGATCTCATCAGGGGACGGAGTCAGCCCCAGCATTTT.

CDR3 sequence (DNA): TGTGCCAGCAGTTCGGACAGGGTCTTCTTT. Residues: CASSSDRVFF. The gene calls are TRBV28 and TRBJ1-1; 8 bases are a match to TRBD1. The CDR3 spans 10 residues. From germline, CDR1 is MDHEN and CDR2 SYDVKM. The V segment lost 4 bases and the J segment 14 bases; nucleotides outside the gene matches: 3. The entire variable domain, with the rest obtained from reference TRBV28 and TRBJ1-1, is as follows: DVKVTQSSRYLVKRTGEKVFLECVQDMDHENMFWYRQDPGLGLRLIYFSYDVKMKEKGDIPEGYSVSREKKERFSLILESASTNQTSMYLCASSSDRVFFGQGTRLTVV.

This clone appeared a single time. This chain links TRBV18 with TRBJ2-7; 7 nucleotides line up with TRBD2. CDR3 length: 16 residues. Trimming cost V 6 bases and J 0 bases; bases outside gene matches: 11. Germline CDR1 is KGHSH and CDR2 is LQKENI. The CDR3 sequence: CASSLSGTGGSYEQYF. The CDR3 bases are TGTGCCAGCTCTCTTTCCGGGACGGGAGGCTCCTACGAGCAGTACTTC.

V is TRBV6-6 and J is TRBJ2-7, with 7 bases that match TRBD1. The CDR3 spans 12 residues. V lost 8 bases, J lost 2 bases, and 3 bases stayed unmatched. The germline gives CDR1 MNHNY, CDR2 SVGAGI (reference sequence). For the CDR3, the DNA is TGTGCCAGCTCCGGGACAGCCTACGAGCAGTACTTC. Residues: CASSGTAYEQYF.

This clone has only a few counts. This sequence joins TRBV29-1 and TRBJ1-1; 10 nucleotides match TRBD1. CDR3 length: 15 amino acids. Germline values: CDR1 SQVTM, CDR2 ANQGSEA. V gave up 5 bases and J gave up 1 base; unmatched junction bases: 7. The CDR3 DNA is TGCAGCGTTCGCGACAGGGGGCTACCGAACACTGAAGCTTTCTTT. It codes for CSVRDRGLPNTEAFF. The full variable domain, with the rest looked up from reference TRBV29-1 and TRBJ1-1, is SAVISQKPSRDICQRGTSLTIQCQVDSQVTMMFWYRQQPGQSLTLIATANQGSEATYESGFVIDKFPISRPNLTFSTLTVSNMSPEDSSIYLCSVRDRGLPNTEAFFGQGTRLTVV.

The chain recombines TRBV5-8 with TRBJ2-1; 8 bases line up with TRBD1. The germline gives CDR1 SGHTS, CDR2 YDEGEE. V lost 2 bases and J lost 3; bases outside the gene matches: 1. This CDR3 region has 14 residues. The CDR3 DNA is TGTGCCAGCAGCTTTGACAGGGGCTACAATGAGCAGTTCTTC. Its translation is CASSFDRGYNEQFF.

This clone was counted a few times. The chain uses TRBV7-9 and TRBJ1-1, with a possible D match to TRBD1 (5 bases). The V gene's germline CDR1 is SEHNR and CDR2 FQNEAQ (reference sequence). CDR3 size: 12 residues. Trimming shortened V by 5 bases and J by 11 bases, and 15 bases separated the two germline ends. The CDR3 DNA sequence: TGTGCCAGCAGCCGAGCTGGACAAGTGGCTTTCTTT. Residues: CASSRAGQVAFF.